This record concerns one T cell receptor beta chain sequence. Authors' data handling: Scientists estimated how many nucleated cells there were by amplifying reference gene primers. Here immunoSEQ multiplex PCR was the method, and the copy in TCRdb shows in-frame clones only, minus some. V and J calls and clone size are given by that table; D and trimming were obtained from the DNA. The table shows about 97,000 clones, with 75% to 90% occurring only once. These data belong to a study of blood T cell repertoires in COVID-19. Study-level background: Acute-phase and convalescent COVID-19 samples originated in the United States, Italy and Spain. The cDNA or gDNA used as material had been derived from T cells, B-cell-depleted T cells, or PBMCs.

The CDR3 totals 16 residues. The junction had 8 bases not matched to a gene; V was cut back by 3 bases and J by 2 bases. From germline, CDR1 is SGHRS and CDR2 YFSETQ. The V gene is TRBV5-1, the J gene TRBJ1-1, with 9 bases aligning to TRBD1. The sequence came from a human donor in a cohort sampled during active COVID-19. The sequencing input was peripheral blood. Written as DNA, the CDR3 is TGCGCCAGCAGCTCCCCTTTGGGACAGGGAAACACTGAAGCTTTCTTT. Encoded protein: CASSSPLGQGNTEAFF.